What follows describes a single TCR beta chain. What it binds is not known. Documented time point: recipient sample about 28 days before transplant, after cytoreduction. Recipients were bled about 28 days pretransplant and at posttransplant days 30, 100, 180. The entry originates in a study of T cell clonotyping in hematopoietic cell transplantation. Study observations and caveats: Without cell sorting, CD4 versus CD8 contributions remain unresolved. Few recipient clonotypes overlapped donors; over 97% were de novo at given depth. After transplant, recipient diversity fell while pathologically expanded clonotypes grew through day 180.

The table came from immunoSEQ multiplex PCR; TCRdb's copy has only in-frame clones and leaves some out. The sample holds about 36,000 clones; 90% to 95% are singletons and the top ten take around 1.6%. The clonotype comes from a man aged 35-49 years with chronic myeloid leukemia. Some clones in this sample may be carry-over from other donors' samples. The sample in question was peripheral blood mononuclear cells, obtained before stem cell transplant.

In DNA form, the CDR3 reads TGTGCCAGTAGTACCTCGGGACAGGGGCGCGAGCAGTACTTC. Its protein is CASSTSGQGREQYF. This chain joins TRBV19 and TRBJ2-7, with 10 bases that match TRBD1. The CDR3 runs 14 residues. V shed 4 bases, J shed 6 bases, and the junction held 6 bases outside the gene matches. Per the germline V gene, CDR1 is LNHDA and CDR2 is SQIVND (reference sequence). The complete variable domain, with remaining parts taken from reference TRBV19 and TRBJ2-7, reads DGGITQSPKYLFRKEGQNVTLSCEQNLNHDAMYWYRQDPGQGLRLIYYSQIVNDFQKGDIAEGYSVSREKKESFPLTVTSAQKNPTAFYLCASSTSGQGREQYFGPGTRLTVT.